This TCR beta chain stems from a study of OX40 agonist ivuxolimab in advanced cancers. Findings of the study overall: There were, on average, more expanded clones in CD8+ T cells than in CD4+. In the expanded peripheral T cells, antigen specificity was never determined. Some nonresponders likewise displayed low normalized T-cell clonal expansion.

Clones were sequenced by immunoSEQ multiplex PCR, and TCRdb holds only the in-frame ones, with some missing. Among about 37,000 clones listed, 92% were seen once. This clone has just a few counts. The antigen is unknown. The TCR sequence derives from an adult with an advanced solid tumor such as melanoma, head and neck, liver or kidney cancer. The material was CD4+ or CD8+ T cells sorted from blood, obtained in a trial of the OX40 agonist ivuxolimab.

The CDR3 is CASSLSPAGGSYEQYF. The CDR3 bases are TGTGCCAGCAGTTTATCTCCGGCAGGGGGCTCCTACGAGCAGTACTTC. The chain joins TRBV27 to TRBJ2-7; 7 positions match TRBD1. Germline V gene sequence: CDR1 MNHEY, CDR2 SMNVEV (reference sequence). The CDR3 covers 16 residues. After removal of 0 bases from V and 0 bases from J, the junction contained 5 bases not matched to a gene.